The TCR beta chain under discussion was sequenced for a study of technical replicates of blood from a handful of donors. The protocol was immunoSEQ multiplex PCR, while the TCRdb copy is restricted to in-frame clones and leaves out a portion. The sample lists 75,000 to 80,000 clones, roughly 92% occurring once. CDR3 length: 15 residues. Germline CDR1 reads LGHNA; CDR2 reads YSLEER. Trimming stripped 4 bases from V and 4 bases from J, with 15 bases between. J is TRBJ2-3 and V is TRBV4-3, with D tentatively TRBD2 (6 bases). The material sequenced was T cells isolated from PBMCs. The receptor's source is a human donor in good health. CDR3 amino acids: CASSPLSGSADTQYF. The DNA of the CDR3 is TGCGCCAGCAGCCCCCTCTCCGGGAGTGCAGATACGCAGTATTTT.